This TCR beta chain was recovered during a study of OX40 agonist ivuxolimab in advanced cancers. Whole-study context: Three partial responders included one hepatocellular carcinoma patient and two cutaneous melanoma patients.

Assay: immunoSEQ multiplex PCR; the TCRdb copy retains only in-frame clones and omits some. The table has 76,000 or so clones, about 93% seen once; the top ten hold less than 8%. Study-wide results and caveats: Low normalized T-cell clonal expansion was also seen in some nonresponders.

The CDR3 is made up of 20 amino acids. CDR1 is MGHRA and CDR2 is YSYEKL in the germline V gene. Trimming removed 5 bases at V and 4 bases at J, with 30 bases between. On this clone: The antigen is unknown.

The TCR originated in an adult with an advanced solid tumor such as melanoma, head and neck, liver or kidney cancer. The rearrangement joins TRBV4-1 to TRBJ2-1; D is unresolved. The specimen comprised CD4+ or CD8+ T cells sorted from blood, sampled in a trial of the OX40 agonist ivuxolimab. The CDR3 DNA is TGCGCCAGCAGCTCAAGGCCGGCAGGTTCGTCCATGAATCCTTACAATGAGCAGTTCTTC. Its translation is CASSSRPAGSSMNPYNEQFF.